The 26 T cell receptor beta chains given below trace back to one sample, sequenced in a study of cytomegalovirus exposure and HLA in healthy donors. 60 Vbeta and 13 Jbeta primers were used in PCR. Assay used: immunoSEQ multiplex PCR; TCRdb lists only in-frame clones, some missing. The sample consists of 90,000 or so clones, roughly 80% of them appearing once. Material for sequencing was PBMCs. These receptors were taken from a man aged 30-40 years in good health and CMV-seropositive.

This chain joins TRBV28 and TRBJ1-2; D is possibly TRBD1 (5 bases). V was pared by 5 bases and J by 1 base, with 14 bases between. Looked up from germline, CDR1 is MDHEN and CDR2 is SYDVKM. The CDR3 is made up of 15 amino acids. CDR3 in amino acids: CASSPGFWNNYGYTF. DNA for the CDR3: TGTGCCAGCAGTCCAGGGTTTTGGAATAACTATGGCTACACCTTC.

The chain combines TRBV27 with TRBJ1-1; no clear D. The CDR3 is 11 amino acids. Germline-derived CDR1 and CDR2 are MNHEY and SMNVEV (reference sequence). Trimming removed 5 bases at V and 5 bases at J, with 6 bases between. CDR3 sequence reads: CASSPGTEAFF. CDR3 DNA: TGTGCCAGCAGTCCCGGGACTGAAGCTTTCTTT.

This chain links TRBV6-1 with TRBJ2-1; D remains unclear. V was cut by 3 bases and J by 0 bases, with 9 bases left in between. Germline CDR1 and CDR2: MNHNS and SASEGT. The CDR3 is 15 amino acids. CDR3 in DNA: TGTGCCAGCAGTGATGTTGTGAGCTCCTACAATGAGCAGTTCTTC. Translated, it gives CASSDVVSSYNEQFF.

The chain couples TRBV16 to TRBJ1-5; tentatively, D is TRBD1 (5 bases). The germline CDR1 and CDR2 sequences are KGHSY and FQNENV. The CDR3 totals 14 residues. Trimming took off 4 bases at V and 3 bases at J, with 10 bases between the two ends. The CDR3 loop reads CASSPGHVNQPQHF. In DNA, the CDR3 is TGTGCCAGCAGCCCCGGACATGTCAATCAGCCCCAGCATTTT.

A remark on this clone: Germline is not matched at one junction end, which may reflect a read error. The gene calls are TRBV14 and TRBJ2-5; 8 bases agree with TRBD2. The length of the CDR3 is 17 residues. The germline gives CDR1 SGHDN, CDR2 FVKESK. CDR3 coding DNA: TGTGCCAGCAGCCACCTAAAGCGGGAGTCCTCCCAAGAGGCCCAGTACTTC. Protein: CASSHLKRESSQEAQYF.

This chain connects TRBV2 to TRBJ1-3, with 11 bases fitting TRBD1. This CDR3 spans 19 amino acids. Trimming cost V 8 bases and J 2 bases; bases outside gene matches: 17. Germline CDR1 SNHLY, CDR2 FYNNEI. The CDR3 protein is CASGRTRTGGASAGNTIYF. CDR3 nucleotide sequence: TGTGCCAGCGGTCGAACGCGGACAGGGGGCGCGTCGGCTGGAAACACCATATATTTT.

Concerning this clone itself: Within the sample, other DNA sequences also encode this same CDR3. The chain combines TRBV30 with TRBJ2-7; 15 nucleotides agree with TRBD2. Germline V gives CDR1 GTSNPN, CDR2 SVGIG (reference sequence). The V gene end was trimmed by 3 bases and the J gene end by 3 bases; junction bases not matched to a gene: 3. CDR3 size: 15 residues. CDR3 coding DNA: TGTGCCTGGAGCCCGGGACTAGCGGGAGGCTACGAGCAGTACTTC. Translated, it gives CAWSPGLAGGYEQYF.

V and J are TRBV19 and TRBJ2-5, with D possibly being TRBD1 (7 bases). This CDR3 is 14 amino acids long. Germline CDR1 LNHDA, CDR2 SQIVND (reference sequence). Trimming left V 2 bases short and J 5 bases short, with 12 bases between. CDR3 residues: CASSILGGGETQYF. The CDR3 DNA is TGTGCCAGTAGTATACTTGGAGGGGGCGAGACCCAGTACTTC. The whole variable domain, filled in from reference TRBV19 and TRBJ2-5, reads DGGITQSPKYLFRKEGQNVTLSCEQNLNHDAMYWYRQDPGQGLRLIYYSQIVNDFQKGDIAEGYSVSREKKESFPLTVTSAQKNPTAFYLCASSILGGGETQYFGPGTRLLVL.

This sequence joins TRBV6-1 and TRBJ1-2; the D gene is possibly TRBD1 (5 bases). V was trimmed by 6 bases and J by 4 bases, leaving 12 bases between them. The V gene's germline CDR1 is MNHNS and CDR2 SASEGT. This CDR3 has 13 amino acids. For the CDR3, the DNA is TGTGCCAGCAGCTTGGACAAGATCTATGGCTACACCTTC. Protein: CASSLDKIYGYTF.

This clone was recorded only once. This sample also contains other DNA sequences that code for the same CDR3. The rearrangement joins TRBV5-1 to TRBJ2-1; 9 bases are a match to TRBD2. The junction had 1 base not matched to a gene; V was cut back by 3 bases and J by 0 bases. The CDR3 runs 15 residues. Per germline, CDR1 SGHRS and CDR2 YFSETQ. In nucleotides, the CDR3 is TGCGCCAGCAGCTCAGCGGGAGGCTCCTACAATGAGCAGTTCTTC. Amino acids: CASSSAGGSYNEQFF.

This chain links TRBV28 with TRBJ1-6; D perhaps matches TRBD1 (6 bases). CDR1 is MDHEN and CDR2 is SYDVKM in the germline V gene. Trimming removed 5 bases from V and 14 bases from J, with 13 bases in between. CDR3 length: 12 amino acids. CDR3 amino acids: CASSPGGKALHF. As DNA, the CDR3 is TGTGCCAGCAGTCCGGGGGGCAAGGCCCTCCACTTT.

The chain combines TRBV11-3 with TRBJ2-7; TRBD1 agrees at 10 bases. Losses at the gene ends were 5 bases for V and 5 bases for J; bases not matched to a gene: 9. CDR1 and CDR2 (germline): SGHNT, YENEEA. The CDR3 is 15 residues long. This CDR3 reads CASSHYGTGADEQYF. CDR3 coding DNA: TGTGCCAGCAGCCATTACGGGACAGGGGCCGACGAGCAGTACTTC. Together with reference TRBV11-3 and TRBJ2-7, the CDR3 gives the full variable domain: EAGVVQSPRYKIIEKKQPVAFWCNPISGHNTLYWYLQNLGQGPELLIRYENEEAVDDSQLPKDRFSAERLKGVDSTLKIQPAELGDSAVYLCASSHYGTGADEQYFGPGTRLTVT.

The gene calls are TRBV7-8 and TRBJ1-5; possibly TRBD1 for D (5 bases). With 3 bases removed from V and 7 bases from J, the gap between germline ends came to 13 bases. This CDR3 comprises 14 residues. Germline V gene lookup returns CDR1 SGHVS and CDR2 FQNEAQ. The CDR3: CASSLGGELQPQHF. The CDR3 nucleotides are TGTGCCAGCAGCTTGGGGGGGGAATTGCAGCCCCAGCATTTT.

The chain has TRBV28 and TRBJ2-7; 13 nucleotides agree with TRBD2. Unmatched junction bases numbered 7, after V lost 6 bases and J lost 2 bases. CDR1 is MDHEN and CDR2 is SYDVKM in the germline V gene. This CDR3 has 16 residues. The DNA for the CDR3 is TGTGCCAGCAGCTTCGGACTAGCGGGGGCCCCCTACGAGCAGTACTTC. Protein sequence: CASSFGLAGAPYEQYF.

The CDR3 region has the DNA TGCGCCAGCAGCTCCTCTGGCGGGTCAGATACGCAGTATTTT. Protein: CASSSSGGSDTQYF. The chain combines TRBV4-1 with TRBJ2-3; weak D call: TRBD2 (5 bases). Trimming removed 5 bases at V and 4 bases at J, with 13 bases between. Germline lookup yields CDR1 MGHRA and CDR2 YSYEKL. The CDR3 is 14 residues long.

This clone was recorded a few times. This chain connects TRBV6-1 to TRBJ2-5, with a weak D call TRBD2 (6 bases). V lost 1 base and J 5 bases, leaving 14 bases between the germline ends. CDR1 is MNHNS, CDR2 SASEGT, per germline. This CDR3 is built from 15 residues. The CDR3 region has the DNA TGTGCCAGCAGTGAAGGGGCGGGGAGTGCGGAGACCCAGTACTTC. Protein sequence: CASSEGAGSAETQYF.

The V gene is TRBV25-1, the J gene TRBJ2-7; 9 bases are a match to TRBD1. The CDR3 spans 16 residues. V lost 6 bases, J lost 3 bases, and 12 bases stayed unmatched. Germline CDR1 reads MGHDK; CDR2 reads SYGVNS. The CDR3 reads CASSHGLETGGYEQYF. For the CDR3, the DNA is TGTGCCAGCAGCCACGGGTTGGAGACAGGGGGCTACGAGCAGTACTTC.

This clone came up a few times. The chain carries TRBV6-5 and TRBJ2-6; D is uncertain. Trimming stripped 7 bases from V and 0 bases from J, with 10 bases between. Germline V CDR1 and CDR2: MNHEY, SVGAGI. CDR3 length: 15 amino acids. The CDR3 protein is CASTLTSSGANVLTF. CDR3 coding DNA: TGTGCCAGCACCTTAACCAGCTCTGGGGCCAACGTCCTGACTTTC.

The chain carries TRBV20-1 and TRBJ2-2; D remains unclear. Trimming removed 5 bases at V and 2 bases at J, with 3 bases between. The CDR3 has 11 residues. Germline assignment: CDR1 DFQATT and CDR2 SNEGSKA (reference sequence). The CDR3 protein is CSALNTGELFF. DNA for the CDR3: TGCAGTGCTCTTAACACCGGGGAGCTGTTTTTT.

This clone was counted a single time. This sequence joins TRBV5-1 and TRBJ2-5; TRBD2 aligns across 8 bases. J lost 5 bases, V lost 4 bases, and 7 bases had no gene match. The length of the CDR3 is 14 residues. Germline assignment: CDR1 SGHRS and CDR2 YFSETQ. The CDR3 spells CASSPSGGRETQYF. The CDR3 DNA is TGCGCCAGCAGCCCAAGCGGGGGCCGGGAGACCCAGTACTTC.

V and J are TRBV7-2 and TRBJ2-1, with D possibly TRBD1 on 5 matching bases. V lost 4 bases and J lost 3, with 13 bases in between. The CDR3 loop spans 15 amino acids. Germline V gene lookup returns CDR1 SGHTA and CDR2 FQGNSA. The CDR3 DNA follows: TGTGCCAGCAGCTCCAAGGGGCAGGACTACAATGAGCAGTTCTTC. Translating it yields CASSSKGQDYNEQFF.

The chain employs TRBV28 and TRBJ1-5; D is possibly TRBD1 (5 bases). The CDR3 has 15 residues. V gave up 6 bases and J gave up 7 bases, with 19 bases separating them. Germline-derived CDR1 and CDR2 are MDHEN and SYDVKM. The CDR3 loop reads CASRIGGDSDQPQHF. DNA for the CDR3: TGTGCCAGCAGGATCGGGGGAGACAGCGACCAGCCCCAGCATTTT.

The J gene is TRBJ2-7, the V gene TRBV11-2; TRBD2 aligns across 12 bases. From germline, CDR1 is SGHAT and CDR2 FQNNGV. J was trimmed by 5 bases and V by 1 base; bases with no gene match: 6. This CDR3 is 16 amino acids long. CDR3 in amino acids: CASSLGLAGVRNEQYF. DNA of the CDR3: TGTGCCAGCAGCTTAGGACTAGCGGGAGTCAGGAACGAGCAGTACTTC.

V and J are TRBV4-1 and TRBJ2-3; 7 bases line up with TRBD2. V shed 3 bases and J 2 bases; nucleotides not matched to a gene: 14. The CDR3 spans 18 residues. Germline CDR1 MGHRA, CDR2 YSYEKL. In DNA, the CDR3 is TGCGCCAGCAGCCACGTATTAGCGGGCCCCGGAAACACAGATACGCAGTATTTT. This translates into CASSHVLAGPGNTDTQYF.

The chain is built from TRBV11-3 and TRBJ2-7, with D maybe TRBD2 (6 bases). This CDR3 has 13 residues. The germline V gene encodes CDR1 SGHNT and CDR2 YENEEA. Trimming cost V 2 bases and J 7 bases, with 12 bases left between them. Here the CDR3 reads CASSLYSAGEQYF. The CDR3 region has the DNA TGTGCCAGCAGCTTATACAGCGCGGGGGAGCAGTACTTC.

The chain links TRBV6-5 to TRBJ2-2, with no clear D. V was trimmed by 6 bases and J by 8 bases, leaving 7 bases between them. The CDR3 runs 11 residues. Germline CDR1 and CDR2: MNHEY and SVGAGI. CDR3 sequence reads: CASRGAGELFF. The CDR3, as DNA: TGTGCCAGCAGAGGAGCGGGGGAGCTGTTTTTT.